These 21 T cell receptor beta chains share one sample of origin, sequenced in a study of vaccination effects on CD4 cells after COVID-19. TCRdb's table, derived via immunoSEQ multiplex PCR, lists solely in-frame clones and lacks some. The sample holds 57,000 or so clones; more than 70% are singletons and the top ten take less than 1.5%. Their antigens remain unidentified. Using viral peptide pools, the ViraFEST assay grew out antigen-specific CD4+ T cells prior to sequencing. The culture ran for roughly ten days before CD4+ T cells were isolated. Each participant received a vaccine that was either BNT162b2 or mRNA-1273, given as two doses. Here the sequenced sample was CD4+ T cells from PBMCs cultured with HCoV-229E spike peptides, taken after COVID-19 vaccination. All receptors derive from a human donor who received a COVID-19 vaccine.

V and J are TRBV7-2 and TRBJ2-3; D unclear. This CDR3 region has 13 residues. Germline V gives CDR1 SGHTA, CDR2 FQGNSA. Trimming shortened V by 3 bases and J by 4 bases, and 8 bases separated the two germline ends. The CDR3 bases are TGTGCCAGCAGCTTTGGGTACGCAGATACGCAGTATTTT. This codes for CASSFGYADTQYF.

This clone rates as medium-sized (0.01 to 0.1%). The J gene is TRBJ2-1, the V gene TRBV7-3; D is unclear. This CDR3 comprises 14 residues. V lost 5 bases and J 0 bases, leaving 8 bases between the germline ends. The germline CDR1 and CDR2 sequences are SGHTA and FQGTGA. CDR3 in DNA: TGTGCCAGCAGCCAAGGCTCCTCCTACAATGAGCAGTTCTTC. This encodes CASSQGSSYNEQFF.

The chain uses TRBV5-1 and TRBJ1-4, with D unclear. The CDR3 contains 14 residues. Per germline, CDR1 SGHRS and CDR2 YFSETQ. V lost 4 bases and J 3 bases, leaving 10 bases between the germline ends. CDR3 region: CASSVDDANEKLFF. CDR3 nucleotides: TGCGCCAGCAGCGTGGACGACGCTAATGAAAAACTGTTTTTT.

The chain employs TRBV7-2 and TRBJ2-2; D uncertain. V lost 1 base and J lost 7, with 13 bases in between. The CDR3 sequence is 15 residues long. Germline CDR1 SGHTA, CDR2 FQGNSA. CDR3 in amino acids: CASSLGRVRSGELFF. DNA for the CDR3: TGTGCCAGCAGCTTAGGCCGGGTGAGGAGCGGGGAGCTGTTTTTT.

The chain employs TRBV4-1 and TRBJ1-1, with 8 bases lining up with TRBD1. The CDR3 loop spans 16 amino acids. The junction had 7 bases not matched to a gene; V was cut back by 3 bases and J by 1 base. From germline, CDR1 is MGHRA and CDR2 YSYEKL. Here the CDR3 reads CASSQKRGQENTEAFF. As DNA, the CDR3 is TGCGCCAGCAGCCAGAAAAGGGGACAGGAGAACACTGAAGCTTTCTTT.

The V call is TRBV6-5, the J call TRBJ1-5; TRBD1 matches at 9 bases. Per germline, CDR1 MNHEY and CDR2 SVGAGI. CDR3 length: 14 amino acids. V dropped 7 bases and J dropped 7; count of bases not matched to a gene: 8. CDR3 nucleotides: TGTGCCAGCACCCGGGACAGGGCCGGGCAGCCCCAGCATTTT. The encoded protein is CASTRDRAGQPQHF.

The rearrangement links TRBV28 to TRBJ1-2; 7 bases are shared with TRBD1. The CDR3 is 14 amino acids. V dropped 7 bases and J dropped 8; count of bases not matched to a gene: 13. Germline CDR1 reads MDHEN; CDR2 reads SYDVKM. In DNA form, the CDR3 reads TGTGCCAGCATTCCTAACCGGGACAGAGGGGGCTACACCTTC. This gives the protein CASIPNRDRGGYTF.

The J gene is TRBJ2-5, the V gene TRBV6-5; D ambiguous. From germline, CDR1 is MNHEY and CDR2 SVGAGI. CDR3 length: 14 amino acids. The V end lost 5 bases, the J end lost 1 base, and 11 bases lay between the germline ends. The CDR3 region has the DNA TGTGCCAGCAGTCCTACAGCGTCCCAAGAGACCCAGTACTTC. Residues: CASSPTASQETQYF.

There are a few counts of this clone. The chain joins TRBV7-9 to TRBJ1-1; D gene uncertain. The CDR3 spans 13 residues. V was clipped by 6 bases and J by 5 bases, with 13 bases between them. From germline, CDR1 is SEHNR and CDR2 FQNEAQ (reference sequence). This CDR3 is CASSSTVGTEAFF. The DNA for the CDR3 is TGTGCCAGCAGTTCAACGGTTGGAACTGAAGCTTTCTTT. Supplemented by reference TRBV7-9 and TRBJ1-1, the full variable domain reads DTGVSQNPRHKITKRGQNVTFRCDPISEHNRLYWYRQTLGQGPEFLTYFQNEAQLEKSRLLSDRFSAERPKGSFSTLEIQRTEQGDSAMYLCASSSTVGTEAFFGQGTRLTVV.

The rearrangement uses TRBV9 and TRBJ2-3; 7 bases match TRBD2. The CDR3 sequence is 15 residues long. Germline CDR1 and CDR2: SGDLS and YYNGEE. V lost 2 bases to trimming and J lost 2 bases; unmatched junction nucleotides: 5. The CDR3 nucleotides are TGTGCCAGCAGCGTCGGCGGGGGTACCACAGATACGCAGTATTTT. This sequence encodes CASSVGGGTTDTQYF. Using reference TRBV9 and TRBJ2-3 for the parts outside the CDR3, the full variable domain is DSGVTQTPKHLITATGQRVTLRCSPRSGDLSVYWYQQSLDQGLQFLIQYYNGEERAKGNILERFSAQQFPDLHSELNLSSLELGDSALYFCASSVGGGTTDTQYFGPGTRLTVL.

This chain links TRBV7-2 with TRBJ2-1, with TRBD2 matching 8 bases. The CDR3 contains 15 residues. V shed 5 bases and J 6 bases; nucleotides not matched to a gene: 9. Germline V gives CDR1 SGHTA, CDR2 FQGNSA. The CDR3 DNA sequence: TGTGCCAGCAGCCTACCCAGCGGGGGTATCAATGAGCAGTTCTTC. This translates into CASSLPSGGINEQFF.

The chain carries TRBV12-5 and TRBJ2-1; D gene uncertain. CDR3 length: 13 amino acids. Germline V lookup: CDR1 LGHNT, CDR2 FRNRAP. Deletions cut 0 bases from V and 9 bases from J, with 9 bases between. Here the CDR3 reads CASGLVATSEQFF. DNA of the CDR3: TGTGCTAGTGGTTTGGTGGCTACCAGTGAGCAGTTCTTC.

CDR3 bases: TGCGCCAGCAGCTTGTTAGCTAGCGGGGTAGGGGAGACCCAGTACTTC. As protein: CASSLLASGVGETQYF. The chain joins TRBV5-1 to TRBJ2-5; 9 bases are a match to TRBD2. Germline loops: CDR1 SGHRS, CDR2 YFSETQ. Trimming took 1 base from V and 5 from J; bases not matched to a gene: 9. The CDR3 is 16 residues long. The full variable domain, its missing parts supplied by reference TRBV5-1 and TRBJ2-5, is KAGVTQTPRYLIKTRGQQVTLSCSPISGHRSVSWYQQTPGQGLQFLFEYFSETQRNKGNFPGRFSGRQFSNSRSEMNVSTLELGDSALYLCASSLLASGVGETQYFGPGTRLLVL.

The V call is TRBV18, the J call TRBJ2-7, with D possibly called TRBD1 or TRBD2 (5 bases each). V was shortened by 6 bases and J by 2 bases, with 14 bases between the two germline ends. Germline lookup yields CDR1 KGHSH and CDR2 LQKENI. The CDR3 loop spans 14 amino acids. Here the CDR3 DNA reads TGTGCCAGCTCCGAGGGGCAGGGAACCTACGAGCAGTACGTC. Encoded protein: CASSEGQGTYEQYV.

V usage is TRBV28 and J usage is TRBJ1-2; D is undetermined. V gave up 3 bases and J gave up 8 bases, with 13 bases separating them. Germline V CDR1 and CDR2: MDHEN, SYDVKM. This CDR3 has 13 residues. Here the CDR3 DNA reads TGTGCCAGCAGTTTGCGGCAGCAAGGAGGCTACACCTTC. Its translation: CASSLRQQGGYTF.

The genes are TRBV4-2 and TRBJ2-1, with 11 nucleotides matching TRBD1. V lost 4 bases to trimming and J lost 5 bases; unmatched junction nucleotides: 4. Germline-derived CDR1 and CDR2 are LGHNA and YNFKEQ. The CDR3 consists of 15 residues. The CDR3 region is CASSRTGGANNEQFF. Here the CDR3 DNA reads TGTGCCAGCAGCCGGACAGGGGGCGCGAACAATGAGCAGTTCTTC.

This CDR3 is CASSYSVRGSSPLHF. CDR3 sequence (DNA): TGTGCCAGCAGTTACTCGGTCAGGGGGAGTTCACCCCTCCACTTT. The chain uses TRBV6-5 and TRBJ1-6; TRBD1 agrees at 7 bases. This CDR3 is 15 amino acids long. After removal of 0 bases from V and 9 bases from J, the junction contained 5 bases not matched to a gene. Germline V lookup: CDR1 MNHEY, CDR2 SVGAGI.

The V gene is TRBV5-1, the J gene TRBJ1-1; tentatively, D is TRBD1 (5 bases). Trimming pared 0 bases from V and 5 bases from J, leaving 11 bases between. There are 14 residues in the CDR3. Per the germline V gene, CDR1 is SGHRS and CDR2 is YFSETQ. CDR3 nucleotide sequence: TGCGCCAGCAGCTTGGAGCAGGGTAGGACTGAAGCTTTCTTT. It encodes CASSLEQGRTEAFF. Complete variable domain (other parts from reference TRBV5-1 and TRBJ1-1): KAGVTQTPRYLIKTRGQQVTLSCSPISGHRSVSWYQQTPGQGLQFLFEYFSETQRNKGNFPGRFSGRQFSNSRSEMNVSTLELGDSALYLCASSLEQGRTEAFFGQGTRLTVV.

V is TRBV7-2 and J is TRBJ2-1, with 10 positions matching TRBD2. Trimming cost V 2 bases and J 7 bases; bases outside gene matches: 14. Germline values: CDR1 SGHTA, CDR2 FQGNSA. This CDR3 is built from 18 residues. CDR3 amino acids: CASSLFDVGLADSNEQFF. The CDR3, as DNA: TGTGCCAGCAGCTTATTTGATGTTGGACTAGCGGATTCTAATGAGCAGTTCTTC.

This sequence joins TRBV18 and TRBJ1-5; 7 bases map to TRBD1. J lost 4 bases, V lost 3 bases, and 3 bases had no gene match. CDR1 and CDR2 (germline): KGHSH, LQKENI. The CDR3 length is 14 residues. CDR3 protein: CASSPGTANQPQHF. The CDR3, as DNA: TGTGCCAGCTCACCCGGGACAGCTAATCAGCCCCAGCATTTT.

This chain links TRBV4-1 with TRBJ1-6; D might be TRBD1 (6 bases). Germline V lookup: CDR1 MGHRA, CDR2 YSYEKL. V shed 1 base and J shed 10 bases, with 14 bases lying between them. The CDR3 covers 15 residues. The DNA for the CDR3 is TGCGCCAGCAGCCAAGCAGGACAGTTAATCTCACCCCTCCACTTT. Its protein is CASSQAGQLISPLHF.